The T cell receptor beta chain described here comes from a study of identical twins. Study-level results: Beta clonotypes that were abundant in cord blood contained fewer insertions, a pattern absent from memory repertoires.

Through template switching, a universal primer site was introduced, and the cDNA contained unique molecular identifiers. TCRdb passed the 5' RACE reads through MiXCR, listing each CDR3 protein once. The sample consists of approximately 690,000 distinct CDR3 sequences, 5.5% to 6.5% of them appearing once. Trimming removed 6 bases at V and 8 bases at J, with 13 bases between. Germline V gives CDR1 DFQATT, CDR2 SNEGSKA (reference sequence). The CDR3 is made up of 11 amino acids. This clonotype has ten or more counts. Its antigen is not known. The chain combines TRBV20-1 with TRBJ1-1, with a weak D call TRBD1 (5 bases). The sample taken for sequencing was naive T cells sorted from blood. The sequence was collected from a man in his late teens or twenties in good health. Written as DNA, the CDR3 is TGCAGTGCCTCGCGCAGGGAGGAAGCTTTCTTT. Translation gives CSASRREEAFF.